The text below deals with one TCR beta chain. Its antigen is not known. J lost 2 bases, V lost 3 bases, and 5 bases had no gene match. The CDR3 runs to 14 residues. Germline V gene lookup returns CDR1 DFQATT and CDR2 SNEGSKA (reference sequence). This record belongs to a study of liver allograft versus peripheral blood T cells. Study context: T cell receptor repertoires in transplanted livers were compared with those in recipients' peripheral blood. Study results and limitations: Liver allograft T cell receptor repertoires were reported to differ from peripheral blood repertoires.

TCRdb re-derived calls from the reads in MiXCR, one entry per CDR3 protein. The sample holds 15,000 to 20,000 distinct CDR3 sequences, around a fifth seen once. The source of this sequence is a human patient who had a liver transplant. The graft donor may have given rise to some T cells. The V call is TRBV20-1, the J call TRBJ2-5, with 8 bases matching TRBD1. The CDR3 nucleotides are TGCAGTGCTAGCAGACAGGGGTTACAAGAGACCCAGTACTTC. Translated: CSASRQGLQETQYF.